This is a list of T cell receptor beta chains from one sample in a study of cytomegalovirus exposure and HLA in healthy donors. The data were produced by immunoSEQ multiplex PCR, yet TCRdb's version contains in-frame clones alone and is incomplete. The data show around 220,000 clones, about 80% seen once. The sequencing input was PBMCs. All receptors come from a girl under 18 in good health and CMV-seronegative. CDR3s include the opening cysteine and the closing phenylalanine or tryptophan. The order of the fields is J gene, clone size, V gene, D gene, CDR3 DNA, CDR3 protein. A D gene is named only where the DNA matches it firmly. Clone size is given for some rows only: seen once, a few or many times, or a class if the clone is expanded.

>TRBJ2-6|.|TRBV19|.
TGTGCCAGTAGTCCGCAGATCTCTGGGGCCAACGTCCTGACTTTC
CASSPQISGANVLTF
>TRBJ2-7|once|TRBV19|.
TGTGCCAGTAGTATAGGCCCCATAGGTTGGAACACAGACTCCTACGAGCAGTACTTC
CASSIGPIGWNTDSYEQYF
>TRBJ2-3|.|TRBV19|TRBD2
TGTGCCGTTCGTGAGACTAGCGGGAGGGCAGATACGCAGTATTTT
CAVRETSGRADTQYF
>TRBJ1-5|.|TRBV6-5|TRBD1
TGTGCCAGCAGCACCGACAGGGTGAATCAGCCCCAGCATTTT
CASSTDRVNQPQHF
>TRBJ2-5|.|TRBV7-9|TRBD1
TGTGCCAGCAGCGCGACAGGGGAGCTAGGGACCCAGTACTTC
CASSATGELGTQYF
>TRBJ1-4|.|TRBV2|.
TGTGCCAGCTATCGGTACGGGTCCGTTAATGAAAAACTGTTTTTT
CASYRYGSVNEKLFF
>TRBJ2-7|.|TRBV7-7|TRBD1
TGTGCCAGCAGCTCCGGGACAGGCTACGAGCAGTACTTC
CASSSGTGYEQYF
>TRBJ1-1|.|TRBV7-9|TRBD1
TGTGCCAGCAGCTTCGGACAGGGTTCTGAAGCTTTCTTT
CASSFGQGSEAFF
>TRBJ1-2|.|TRBV9|.
TGTGCCAGCAGCGTAGTACAGGGTAGTGATGGCTACACCTTC
CASSVVQGSDGYTF
>TRBJ2-3|.|TRBV9|.
TGTGCCAGCAGCGTAGGGACTCCCGGGACAGATACGCAGTATTTT
CASSVGTPGTDTQYF
>TRBJ1-2|.|TRBV19|.
TGTGCCAGTACCCTCGCCGGGGTCGGCTATGGCTACACCTTC
CASTLAGVGYGYTF